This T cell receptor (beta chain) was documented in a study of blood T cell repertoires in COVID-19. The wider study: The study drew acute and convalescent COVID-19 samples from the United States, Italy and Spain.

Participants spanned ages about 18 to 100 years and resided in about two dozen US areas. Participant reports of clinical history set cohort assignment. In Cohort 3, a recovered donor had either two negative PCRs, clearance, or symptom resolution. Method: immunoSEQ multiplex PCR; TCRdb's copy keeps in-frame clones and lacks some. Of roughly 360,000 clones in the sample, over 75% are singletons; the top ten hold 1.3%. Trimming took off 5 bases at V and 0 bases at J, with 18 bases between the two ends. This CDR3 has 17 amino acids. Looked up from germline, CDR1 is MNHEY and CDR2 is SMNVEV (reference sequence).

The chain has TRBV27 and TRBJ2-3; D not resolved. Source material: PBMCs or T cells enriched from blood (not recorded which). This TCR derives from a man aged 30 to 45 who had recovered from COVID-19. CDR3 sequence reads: CASSPNYVVSSTDTQYF. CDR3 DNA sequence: TGTGCCAGCAGTCCGAATTATGTAGTATCTAGCACAGATACGCAGTATTTT.